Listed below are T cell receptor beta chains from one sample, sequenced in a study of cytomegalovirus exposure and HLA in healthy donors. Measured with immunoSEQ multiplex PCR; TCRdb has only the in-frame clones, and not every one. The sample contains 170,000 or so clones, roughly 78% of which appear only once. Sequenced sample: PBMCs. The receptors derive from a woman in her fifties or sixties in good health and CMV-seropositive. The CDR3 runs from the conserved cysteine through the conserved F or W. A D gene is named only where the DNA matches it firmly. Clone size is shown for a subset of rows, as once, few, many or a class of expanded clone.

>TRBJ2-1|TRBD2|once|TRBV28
CASGIPGTSGYNEQFF
TGTGCCAGCGGCATTCCCGGGACTAGCGGATACAATGAGCAGTTCTTC
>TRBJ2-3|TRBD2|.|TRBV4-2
CASSQVTSGGGDTQYF
TGTGCCAGCAGCCAAGTTACTAGCGGAGGGGGAGATACGCAGTATTTT
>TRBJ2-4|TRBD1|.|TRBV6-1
CASSGKPGQYKDIQYF
TGTGCCAGCAGTGGCAAGCCGGGACAGTATAAAGACATTCAGTACTTC
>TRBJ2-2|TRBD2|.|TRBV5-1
CASSLPRGGMNTGELFF
TGCGCCAGCAGCCTTCCCCGGGGGGGGATGAACACCGGGGAGCTGTTTTTT
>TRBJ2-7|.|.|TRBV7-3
CASSSDGVVAYEQYF
TGTGCCAGCAGCTCGGACGGGGTCGTGGCCTACGAGCAGTACTTC
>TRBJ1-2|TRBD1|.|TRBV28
CASSPDRGLGDYGYTF
TGTGCCAGCAGCCCTGACAGGGGGCTAGGGGACTATGGCTACACCTTC
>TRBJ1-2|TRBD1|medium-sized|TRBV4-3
CASSREGTGSNYGYTF
TGCGCCAGCAGCCGGGAAGGGACAGGGTCTAACTATGGCTACACCTTC
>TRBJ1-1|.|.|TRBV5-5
CASSLLASAGSTEAFF
TGTGCCAGCAGCTTATTAGCGTCGGCAGGCTCCACTGAAGCTTTCTTT
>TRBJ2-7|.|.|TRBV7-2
CASSLDALRGSREQYF
TGTGCCAGCAGCTTAGACGCCCTGCGGGGTTCGAGGGAGCAGTACTTC
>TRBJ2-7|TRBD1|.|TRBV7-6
CASSPGQGNHYEQYF
TGTGCCAGCAGCCCGGGACAGGGTAACCACTACGAGCAGTACTTC
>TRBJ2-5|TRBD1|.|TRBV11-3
CASSLQGVGETQYF
TGTGCCAGCAGCCTACAGGGGGTTGGAGAGACCCAGTACTTC
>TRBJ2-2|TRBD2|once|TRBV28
CASSLERGRNTGELFF
TGTGCCAGCAGTCTCGAGCGGGGTAGGAACACCGGGGAGCTGTTTTTT
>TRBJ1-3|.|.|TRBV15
CATSRDGSSGNTIYF
TGTGCCACCAGCAGAGATGGGAGCTCTGGAAACACCATATATTTT
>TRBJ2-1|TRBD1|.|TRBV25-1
CASSSTGGGYEQFF
TGTGCCAGCAGTTCCACAGGGGGCGGGTATGAGCAGTTCTTC
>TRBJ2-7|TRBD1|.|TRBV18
CASSQGQGLHEQYF
TGTGCCAGCTCACAGGGACAGGGATTACACGAGCAGTACTTC
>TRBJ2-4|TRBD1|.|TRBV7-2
CASSSNRGAQYF
TGTGCCAGCAGTTCGAACAGGGGCGCTCAGTACTTC
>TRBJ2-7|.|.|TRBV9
CASSVGLVGANEQYF
TGTGCCAGCAGCGTAGGACTAGTCGGGGCCAACGAGCAGTACTTC
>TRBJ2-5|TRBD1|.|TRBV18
CASSPDRIQETQYF
TGTGCCAGCTCACCGGACAGGATACAAGAGACCCAGTACTTC
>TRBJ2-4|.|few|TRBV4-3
CASSQDPPGTTLAKNIQYF
TGCGCCAGCAGCCAAGATCCTCCCGGTACCACTCTAGCCAAAAACATTCAGTACTTC
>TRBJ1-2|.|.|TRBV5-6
CASSYGTNYGYTF
TGTGCCAGCAGCTACGGGACAAACTATGGCTACACCTTC
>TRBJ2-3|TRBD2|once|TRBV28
CASSLRLTSGPSTDTQYF
TGTGCCAGCAGTTTGAGGTTGACTAGCGGCCCTAGCACAGATACGCAGTATTTT
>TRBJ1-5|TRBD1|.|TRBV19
CASSRTGAYSNQPQHF
TGTGCCAGTAGCCGGACAGGGGCATATAGCAATCAGCCCCAGCATTTT
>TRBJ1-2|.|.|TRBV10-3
CAISAIGGDYGYTF
TGTGCCATCAGTGCTATAGGGGGTGACTATGGCTACACCTTC
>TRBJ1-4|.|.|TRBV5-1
CASSLGYQGNEKLFF
TGCGCCAGCAGCTTGGGGTACCAGGGGAATGAAAAACTGTTTTTT
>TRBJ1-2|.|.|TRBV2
CASSDQTNYGYTF
TGTGCCAGCAGTGATCAAACTAACTATGGCTACACCTTC
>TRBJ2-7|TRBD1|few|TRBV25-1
CASSEYDLGTGNTYEQYF
TGTGCCAGCAGTGAATATGATCTCGGGACAGGGAACACCTACGAGCAGTACTTC
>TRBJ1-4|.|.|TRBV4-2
CASSQAENEKLFF
TGTGCCAGCAGCCAAGCAGAAAATGAAAAACTGTTTTTT
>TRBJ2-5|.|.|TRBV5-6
CASSFFKTQYF
TGTGCCAGCAGCTTTTTTAAGACCCAGTACTTC
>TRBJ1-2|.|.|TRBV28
CASTQGSPNGYTF
TGTGCCAGCACTCAGGGGAGCCCAAATGGCTACACCTTC
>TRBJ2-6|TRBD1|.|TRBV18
CASSPWDREISGANVLTF
TGTGCCAGCTCACCATGGGACAGGGAAATATCTGGGGCCAACGTCCTGACTTTC
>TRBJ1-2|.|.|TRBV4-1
CASSQDEPGGRDYGYTF
TGCGCCAGCAGCCAAGATGAGCCGGGGGGCAGGGACTATGGCTACACCTTC
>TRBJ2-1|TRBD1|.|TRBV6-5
CASSLTGTGNNEQFF
TGTGCCAGCAGTTTGACCGGGACAGGAAACAATGAGCAGTTCTTC
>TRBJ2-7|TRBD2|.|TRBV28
CASSFPTSGTYEQYF
TGTGCCAGCAGTTTCCCGACTAGCGGGACGTACGAGCAGTACTTC
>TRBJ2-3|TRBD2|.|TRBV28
CASSLSGGPRLGDTQYF
TGTGCCAGCAGTTTGTCGGGAGGGCCGCGTTTGGGTGATACGCAGTATTTT
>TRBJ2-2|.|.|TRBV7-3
CASSLTGSTGELFF
TGTGCCAGCAGCTTAACGGGCAGCACCGGGGAGCTGTTTTTT
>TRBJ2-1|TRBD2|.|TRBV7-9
CASSSSGGVHNEQFF
TGTGCCAGCAGCAGTAGCGGGGGTGTCCACAATGAGCAGTTCTTC
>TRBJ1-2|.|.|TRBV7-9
CSSSHYFTGQRDGYTF
TGTTCCAGCAGCCACTATTTTACAGGGCAAAGGGATGGCTACACCTTC
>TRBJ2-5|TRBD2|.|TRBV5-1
CASSLGEVAGGLWETQYF
TGCGCCAGCAGCTTGGGAGAGGTAGCGGGGGGCCTCTGGGAGACCCAGTACTTC
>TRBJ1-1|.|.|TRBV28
CASSLLGGRNTEAFF
TGTGCCAGCAGTTTATTGGGAGGGAGGAACACTGAAGCTTTCTTT
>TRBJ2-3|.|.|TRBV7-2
CASSLGLGGTDTQYF
TGTGCCAGCAGCTTAGGTTTAGGGGGCACAGATACGCAGTATTTT
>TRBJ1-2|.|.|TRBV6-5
CASSHRGYGYTF
TGTGCCAGCAGCCACCGAGGATATGGCTACACCTTC
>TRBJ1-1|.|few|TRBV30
CAWSSRVRLNTEAFF
TGTGCCTGGAGTTCCAGGGTTCGCTTGAACACTGAAGCTTTCTTT
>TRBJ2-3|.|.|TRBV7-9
CASSFGGETDTQYF
TGTGCCAGCAGCTTTGGGGGCGAGACAGATACGCAGTATTTT